This T cell receptor beta chain was captured by sequencing in a study of T cells in Graves' hyperthyroidism and ophthalmopathy. General study points: Ophthalmopathy was identified by the model a median approximately 6.9 months ahead of onset.

Germline values: CDR1 DFQATT, CDR2 SNEGSKA (reference sequence). J was trimmed by 1 base and V by 4 bases; bases with no gene match: 10. The CDR3 is 18 amino acids. Points on this clonotype: Its specificity is unknown.

What was amplified from RNA transcripts were TCR beta CDR3 regions. TCR CDR3 underwent first-round RT-PCR with the HTBI primer set. TCRdb re-called the multiplex PCR reads through MiXCR, storing one row per CDR3 protein. The profile covers about 350,000 distinct CDR3 sequences, with around 14% appearing a single time and about 22% taken by the ten largest. Over 18 months, lack of ophthalmopathy progression marked Graves' hyperthyroidism as stable. The sample comprised blood. The sequence came from a young woman with Graves' hyperthyroidism. This chain connects TRBV20-1 to TRBJ2-3; 14 bases are a match to TRBD2. CDR3 residues: CSATGLAGGSYGTDTQYF. CDR3 sequence (DNA): TGCAGTGCTACTGGACTAGCGGGAGGATCTTACGGCACAGATACGCAGTATTTT.